A single sample is the source of the 17 T cell receptor beta chains below, sequenced in a study of CD8+CD57+ T cells in acquired aplastic anemia. An expansion of CD8+CD57+ cells by flow cytometry had been shown in patients chosen for sequencing. Genomic DNA templated the TCR beta VDJ and CDR3 profiling. TCRdb independently ran MiXCR on the reads; one entry per CDR3 protein. The table shows 160,000 or so distinct CDR3 sequences, with about two thirds occurring only once. Sequenced input: sorted CD4+, CD8+, or CD8+CD57+ T cells (not recorded which) from PBMCs. The source of these receptors is a human donor with aplastic anemia.

This chain links TRBV15 with TRBJ1-2, with 9 bases matching TRBD1. The CDR3 has 15 amino acids. Germline values: CDR1 LNHNV, CDR2 YYDKDF (reference sequence). V lost 3 bases and J lost 4; bases outside the gene matches: 6. For the CDR3, the DNA is TGTGCCACCAGCAGTAACGGACAGGGGCCCTATGGCTACACCTTC. Translated, it gives CATSSNGQGPYGYTF.

This clonotype was seen a handful of times. The CDR3 DNA follows: TGTGCCAGCAGTGAATCCGACAGCCCCAATTCACCCCTCCACTTT. This codes for CASSESDSPNSPLHF. V and J are TRBV25-1 and TRBJ1-6; tentative D call: TRBD1 (5 bases). From germline, CDR1 is MGHDK and CDR2 SYGVNS. The CDR3 is 15 residues long. Between the trimmed V and J ends, which lost 1 base and 7 bases, there was a span of 11 bases.

The chain combines TRBV10-2 with TRBJ1-2; D unresolved. Trimming stripped 5 bases from V and 1 base from J, with 14 bases between. The CDR3 totals 15 residues. Germline CDR1 reads WSHSY; CDR2 reads SAAADI. The CDR3 DNA reads TGCGCCAGCAGTAATGGGCTGAAGGTTAACTATGGCTACACCTTC. Its protein is CASSNGLKVNYGYTF.

This clonotype was found a few times. The chain uses TRBV7-8 and TRBJ1-1, with D possibly TRBD1 on 5 matching bases. Trimming took off 1 base at V and 4 bases at J, with 7 bases between the two ends. The length of the CDR3 is 13 residues. Germline V lookup: CDR1 SGHVS, CDR2 FQNEAQ. DNA for the CDR3: TGTGCCAGCAGCTTAGGGGGGGTCACTGAAGCTTTCTTT. It translates to CASSLGGVTEAFF.

At least ten counts were recorded for this clonotype. The chain has TRBV7-3 and TRBJ2-5; D is undetermined. The CDR3 is 11 amino acids. The V and J ends lost 4 bases and 5 bases respectively, with 5 bases between them. Germline-derived CDR1 and CDR2 are SGHTA and FQGTGA. The CDR3 is CASSSPETQYF. DNA for the CDR3: TGTGCCAGCAGCTCTCCCGAGACCCAGTACTTC.

The rearrangement links TRBV20-1 to TRBJ2-7, with 8 bases identical to TRBD1. The germline gives CDR1 DFQATT, CDR2 SNEGSKA (reference sequence). J lost 2 bases, V lost 2 bases, and 8 bases had no gene match. The CDR3 extends over 15 amino acids. The CDR3 here is CSARPGQGATYEQYF. For the CDR3, the DNA is TGCAGTGCTAGACCAGGACAGGGAGCAACCTACGAGCAGTACTTC.

The V and J genes are TRBV2 and TRBJ1-1; the match to TRBD1 covers 7 bases. Germline CDR1 SNHLY, CDR2 FYNNEI. Trimming took 5 bases from V and 3 from J; bases not matched to a gene: 9. CDR3 size: 15 residues. The CDR3 spells CASSLTQGGDTEAFF. In nucleotides, the CDR3 is TGTGCCAGCAGTTTGACCCAGGGGGGGGACACTGAAGCTTTCTTT.

This clonotype turned up a few times. J is TRBJ2-3 and V is TRBV20-1, with D perhaps TRBD1 (6 bases). With 0 bases removed from V and 3 bases from J, the gap between germline ends came to 7 bases. Per germline, CDR1 DFQATT and CDR2 SNEGSKA (reference sequence). This CDR3 comprises 13 residues. The CDR3 DNA sequence: TGCAGTGCTAGAGATGGACAGACAGATACGCAGTATTTT. Protein: CSARDGQTDTQYF.

V usage is TRBV7-9 and J usage is TRBJ2-3; D is perhaps TRBD1 or TRBD2 (6 bases each). The V gene lost 10 bases and the J gene lost 3 bases, with 14 bases spanning the gap. Germline CDR1 reads SEHNR; CDR2 reads FQNEAQ (reference sequence). CDR3 length equals 13 residues. CDR3 loop: CATPRGVTDTQYF. In DNA, the CDR3 is TGTGCCACCCCAAGGGGGGTAACAGATACGCAGTATTTT. Drawing the rest from reference TRBV7-9 and TRBJ2-3, the complete variable domain is DTGVSQNPRHKITKRGQNVTFRCDPISEHNRLYWYRQTLGQGPEFLTYFQNEAQLEKSRLLSDRFSAERPKGSFSTLEIQRTEQGDSAMYLCATPRGVTDTQYFGPGTRLTVL.

The chain employs TRBV2 and TRBJ2-7, with TRBD1 matching over 7 bases. The germline CDR1 and CDR2 sequences are SNHLY and FYNNEI. V shed 4 bases and J 1 base; nucleotides not matched to a gene: 7. This CDR3 is built from 15 residues. CDR3 nucleotide sequence: TGTGCCAGCAGTGGGAGATCGGGACAGTCCTACGAGCAGTACTTC. It is translated as CASSGRSGQSYEQYF.

The chain joins TRBV2 to TRBJ2-1; D uncertain. The CDR3 has 15 amino acids. CDR1 SNHLY and CDR2 FYNNEI come from the germline V gene. The V end was cut by 1 base, the J end by 4 bases, with 11 bases between. CDR3 DNA: TGTGCCAGCAGTGAAGACCCAAATCAATACAATGAGCAGTTCTTC. Translated: CASSEDPNQYNEQFF.

V usage is TRBV2 and J usage is TRBJ2-7; 8 bases agree with TRBD1. There are 14 residues in the CDR3. The ends lost 5 bases at V and 6 bases at J; junction bases unmatched: 9. CDR1 and CDR2 (germline): SNHLY, FYNNEI. This CDR3 reads CASSLGGTGGEQYF. The CDR3 DNA sequence: TGTGCCAGCAGTTTAGGGGGGACAGGCGGCGAGCAGTACTTC.

The DNA of the CDR3 is TGCAGCGTTGAAGGGGGGTCAGATACGCAGTATTTT. This sequence encodes CSVEGGSDTQYF. This sequence joins TRBV29-1 and TRBJ2-3, with D possibly called TRBD1 or TRBD2 (5 bases each). V was cut by 1 base and J by 4 bases, with 6 bases left in between. CDR3 length: 12 residues. Germline values: CDR1 SQVTM, CDR2 ANQGSEA.

DNA for the CDR3: TGTGCCAGCAGCTTAAGGGACTTCGGGTACCAAGAGACCCAGTACTTC. Encoded protein: CASSLRDFGYQETQYF. This rearrangement joins TRBV7-8 to TRBJ2-5, with D possibly matching TRBD2 (6 bases). Germline CDR1 and CDR2: SGHVS and FQNEAQ. Trimming pared 2 bases from V and 0 bases from J, leaving 13 bases between. The CDR3 loop spans 16 amino acids.

The CDR3 reads CASSRTGGMNTEAFF. CDR3 DNA sequence: TGTGCCAGCAGCCGGACAGGGGGCATGAACACTGAAGCTTTCTTT. The chain has TRBV14 and TRBJ1-1, with 11 bases that match TRBD1. Germline assignment: CDR1 SGHDN and CDR2 FVKESK. The CDR3 loop spans 15 amino acids. The J segment lost 0 bases and the V segment lost 4 bases, leaving 1 base of the junction unmatched. The whole variable domain, filled in from reference TRBV14 and TRBJ1-1, reads EAGVTQFPSHSVIEKGQTVTLRCDPISGHDNLYWYRRVMGKEIKFLLHFVKESKQDESGMPNNRFLAERTGGTYSTLKVQPAELEDSGVYFCASSRTGGMNTEAFFGQGTRLTVV.

This rearrangement joins TRBV20-1 to TRBJ2-5; 8 nucleotides align to TRBD1. The CDR3 consists of 12 residues. J was trimmed by 4 bases and V by 6 bases; bases with no gene match: 4. Germline V lookup: CDR1 DFQATT, CDR2 SNEGSKA (reference sequence). The CDR3 loop reads CSARTGRETQYF. Written as DNA, the CDR3 is TGCAGTGCCCGGACAGGGAGAGAGACCCAGTACTTC.

In its sample, this clonotype was seen once. The CDR3 spells CASSRRRGGHEQYF. The CDR3 DNA sequence: TGTGCCAGCAGCCGTCGGCGGGGGGGCCACGAGCAGTACTTC. The chain joins TRBV6-4 to TRBJ2-7; 9 bases map to TRBD2. The trim removed 6 bases at V and 5 bases at J, leaving 8 bases unmatched. CDR3 length equals 14 residues. Germline V CDR1 and CDR2: MRHNA, SNTAGT.